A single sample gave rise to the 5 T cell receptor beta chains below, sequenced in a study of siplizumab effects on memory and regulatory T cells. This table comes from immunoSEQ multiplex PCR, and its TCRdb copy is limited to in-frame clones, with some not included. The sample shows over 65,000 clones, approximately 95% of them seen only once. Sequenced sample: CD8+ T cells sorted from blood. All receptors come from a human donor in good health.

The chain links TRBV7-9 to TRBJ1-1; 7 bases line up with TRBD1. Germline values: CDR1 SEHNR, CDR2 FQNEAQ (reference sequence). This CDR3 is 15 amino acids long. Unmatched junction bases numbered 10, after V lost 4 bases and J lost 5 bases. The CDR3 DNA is TGTGCCAGCAGCTACGGACAGGAGATCGAGACTGAAGCTTTCTTT. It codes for CASSYGQEIETEAFF.

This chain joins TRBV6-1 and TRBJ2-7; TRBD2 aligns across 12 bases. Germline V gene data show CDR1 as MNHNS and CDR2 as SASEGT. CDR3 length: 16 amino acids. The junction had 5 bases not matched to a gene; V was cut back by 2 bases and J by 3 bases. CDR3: CASSEPPTSGSYEQYF. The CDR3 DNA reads TGTGCCAGCAGTGAACCCCCGACTAGCGGGAGCTACGAGCAGTACTTC.

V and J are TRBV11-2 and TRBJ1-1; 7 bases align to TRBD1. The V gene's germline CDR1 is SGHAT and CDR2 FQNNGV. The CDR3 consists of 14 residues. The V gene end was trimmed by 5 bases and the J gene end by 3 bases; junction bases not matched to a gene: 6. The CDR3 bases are TGTGCCAGCAGCGTAGGGGGCTTGGACACTGAAGCTTTCTTT. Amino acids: CASSVGGLDTEAFF.

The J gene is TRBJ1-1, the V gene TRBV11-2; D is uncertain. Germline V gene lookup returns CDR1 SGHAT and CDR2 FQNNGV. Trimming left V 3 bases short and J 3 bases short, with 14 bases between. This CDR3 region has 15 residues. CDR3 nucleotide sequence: TGTGCCAGCAGCTTTGACCTGGGTGCGGACACTGAAGCTTTCTTT. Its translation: CASSFDLGADTEAFF.

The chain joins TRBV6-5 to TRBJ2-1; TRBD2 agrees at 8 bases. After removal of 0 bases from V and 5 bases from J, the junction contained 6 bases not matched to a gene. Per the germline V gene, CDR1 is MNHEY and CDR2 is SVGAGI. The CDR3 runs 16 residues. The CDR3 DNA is TGTGCCAGCAGTTACTCGGTAGCGGGATTTAACAATGAGCAGTTCTTC. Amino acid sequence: CASSYSVAGFNNEQFF.